These T cell receptor beta chains were read from a single sample in a study of identical twins. TCRdb fed the 5' RACE reads into MiXCR, producing one record per CDR3 protein. The data contain 200,000 to 300,000 distinct CDR3 sequences, approximately 7.8% of them singletons. These data are also associated with another study on yellow fever vaccine responses in identical twins.

The sequenced sample was CD8+ T cells sorted from blood. The receptors were sampled from a woman aged 18-29 years in good health. CDR3s include the opening cysteine and the closing phenylalanine or tryptophan. Each record gives: clone size, V gene, D gene, J gene, CDR3 DNA, CDR3 protein. The D gene is left open where the match is weak. Expanded clones are given a class, and other clones once, few, many or no size at all.

-	TRBV19	-	TRBJ1-1	TGTGCCAGTAGTATTTTGGGGGCAACTGAAGCTTTCTTT	CASSILGATEAFF
-	TRBV19	TRBD1	TRBJ2-7	TGTGCCAGTACCCCTCGGGACAGGGGATCCTACGAGCAGTACTTC	CASTPRDRGSYEQYF
many	TRBV4-1	-	TRBJ2-1	TGCGCCAGCGGTGACAGGAAGTCCTACAATGAGCAGTTCTTC	CASGDRKSYNEQFF
-	TRBV6-2/TRBV6-3	-	TRBJ2-3	TGTGCCAGCAGTCACGCGGGGGCGGGGGATACGCAGTATTTT	CASSHAGAGDTQYF
few	TRBV19	-	TRBJ1-2	TGTGCCACCCAGGGGTATGGCTACACCTTC	CATQGYGYTF
many	TRBV18	-	TRBJ2-2	TGTGCCAGCTCGGCCCTGACAGGTCCCACCGGGGAGCTGTTTTTT	CASSALTGPTGELFF
-	TRBV15	TRBD1	TRBJ1-2	TGTGCCACCAGTTCCACCTCACAGGGGCGGTCTGAAGGCTACACCTTC	CATSSTSQGRSEGYTF
many	TRBV6-5	-	TRBJ2-1	TGTGCCAGCAGTTACTCGGGGAACAATGAGCAGTTCTTC	CASSYSGNNEQFF
many	TRBV5-1	-	TRBJ1-5	TGCGCCAGCAGCTTGGTTCGGTCTCCGAAGCCCCAGCATTTT	CASSLVRSPKPQHF
-	TRBV4-1	TRBD1	TRBJ1-1	TGCGCCAGCAGCCAAGATCCCGGACAGGACCCAAACACTGAAGCTTTCTTT	CASSQDPGQDPNTEAFF
-	TRBV4-1	-	TRBJ1-1	TGCGCCAGCAGCCAAACGAGGGTGGAAGCTTTCTTT	CASSQTRVEAFF
-	TRBV18	TRBD2	TRBJ2-3	TGTGCCAGCACTGGACTAGCAGTAGATACGCAGTATTTT	CASTGLAVDTQYF
many	TRBV4-1	-	TRBJ1-5	TGCGCCAGCAGCCAAGATGGGCCGTATCAGCCCCAGCATTTT	CASSQDGPYQPQHF
many	TRBV15	-	TRBJ1-4	TGTGCCACCAGCAGAGCTGATGAAAAACTGTTTTTT	CATSRADEKLFF
many	TRBV2	-	TRBJ2-3	TGTGCCAGCAGTGAAGCCGGGGGCGATACGCAGTATTTT	CASSEAGGDTQYF
few	TRBV9	-	TRBJ2-2	TGTGCCAGCTCTACAGACGGACAGATCACCGGGGAGCTGTTTTTT	CASSTDGQITGELFF
-	TRBV3-1	TRBD2	TRBJ2-1	TGTGCCAGCAGCCCATACACTAGCGGGAGTTCGAATGAGCAGTTCTTC	CASSPYTSGSSNEQFF
many	TRBV20-1	-	TRBJ2-1	TGCAGTGCTAGAGATTTTTTCCCTAAAGGACTAATTGGCTACAATGAGCAGTTCTTC	CSARDFFPKGLIGYNEQFF
few	TRBV2	-	TRBJ1-4	TGTGCCAGCACAAGTAATGAAAAACTGTTTTTT	CASTSNEKLFF
-	TRBV12-3/TRBV12-4	-	TRBJ1-1	TGTGCCAGCACCTCGGGCAGGAACACTGAAGCTTTCTTT	CASTSGRNTEAFF
-	TRBV2	-	TRBJ1-5	TGTGCCAGCAGTGAACCGGCGGGGGTCCAGCCCCAGCATTTT	CASSEPAGVQPQHF
few	TRBV24-1	TRBD1	TRBJ1-2	TGTGCCACCAGTGACCCCGGGACAGGCTATGGCTACACCTTC	CATSDPGTGYGYTF
few	TRBV5-1	-	TRBJ2-7	TGCGCCAGCAGCCTTGCAACAGGGAACGAGCAGTACTTC	CASSLATGNEQYF
few	TRBV10-3	-	TRBJ2-7	TGTGCCATCAGTGTTCGGGACTACGAGCAGTACTTC	CAISVRDYEQYF
-	TRBV4-1	-	TRBJ2-3	TGCGCCAGCAGCCAGGGACCGGCGGGGCCCACAGATACGCAGTATTTT	CASSQGPAGPTDTQYF
few	TRBV7-9	-	TRBJ2-7	TGTGCCAGCACCGACAACAGCAACGAGCAGTACTTC	CASTDNSNEQYF
many	TRBV20-1	TRBD2	TRBJ2-3	TGCAGTGCCCCCATTCCAGCGGGAGTGCCAGATACGCAGTATTTT	CSAPIPAGVPDTQYF
many	TRBV27	TRBD1	TRBJ1-1	TGTGCCAGCAGCTTAACAGGGGGCACTGAAGCTTTCTTT	CASSLTGGTEAFF
many	TRBV20-1	TRBD2	TRBJ2-3	TGCAGTCCCTTGTTGGCGGGAGCTACAGATACGCAGTATTTT	CSPLLAGATDTQYF
-	TRBV7-9	TRBD2	TRBJ2-7	TGTGCCAGCAGCGCAACCGGGACTAGCTCAGGGCAGTACTTC	CASSATGTSSGQYF
many	TRBV5-1	-	TRBJ2-5	TGCGCCAGCAGCGCGGATATGAAAGAGACCCAGTACTTC	CASSADMKETQYF
few	TRBV12-3/TRBV12-4	-	TRBJ2-5	TGTGCCAGCAGGTCCGGGACTGAGATTTACCAAGAGACCCAGTACTTC	CASRSGTEIYQETQYF
-	TRBV12-3/TRBV12-4	TRBD2	TRBJ2-3	TGTGCCAGCAGGGGTCCTAGCGGTCCTAGCACAGATACGCAGTATTTT	CASRGPSGPSTDTQYF
few	TRBV4-2	-	TRBJ2-7	TGTGCCAGCAGCCAAATACCCGGGGGCCCCGACAGACCGACCTACGAGCAGTACTTC	CASSQIPGGPDRPTYEQYF
-	TRBV12-5	-	TRBJ2-7	TGTGCTAGTGGCCCAGGGAGCGAGCAGTACTTC	CASGPGSEQYF
many	TRBV20-1	TRBD1	TRBJ2-2	TGCAGTGCTAGAGTCCCGGGACAGGACACCGGGGAGCTGTTTTTT	CSARVPGQDTGELFF
many	TRBV27	-	TRBJ2-5	TGTGCCAGCAGTTTATCCCCAGACTGGGGGACCCAGTACTTC	CASSLSPDWGTQYF
few	TRBV10-1	TRBD2	TRBJ2-1	TGCGCCAGCGTTCCGAAGCCGGGACTAGTGGGTAATGAGCAGTTCTTC	CASVPKPGLVGNEQFF
few	TRBV12-3/TRBV12-4	-	TRBJ1-2	TGTGCCAGCAGGGACAATAACTATGGCTACACCTTC	CASRDNNYGYTF